The present entry profiles one T cell receptor beta chain with its context. The antigen remains undetermined. Deep-level assay runs were performed. TCRdb keeps only in-frame clones here, not all; method: immunoSEQ multiplex PCR. The sample contains about 800,000 clones, about 97% of which appear only once. The sample comes from a study of shared clonotypes between healthy human individuals. General study findings and limits: Generation probability values for non-shared clonotypes were lower than those for clonotypes shared by all four donors. How much donors shared clonotypes was expected to be affected by sequencing depth.

Cells designated naive CD8 were CD45RO-negative and were positively selected for CCR7, with terminally differentiated effector memory CD45RA+ cells excluded. Healthy HIV-negative adults without recent acute infections or vaccinations served as donors. The CDR3 covers 17 residues. In germline, CDR1 is LNHNV, CDR2 YYDKDF (reference sequence). V was cut by 4 bases and J by 0 bases, with 18 bases left in between. The sequencing input was naive CD8+ T cells sorted from blood. The source of this sequence is a man in his thirties or forties in good health. This chain connects TRBV15 to TRBJ2-5, with a possible D match to TRBD2 (6 bases). This CDR3 reads CATSTLVGGLHQETQYF. Here the CDR3 DNA reads TGTGCCACCAGCACCCTTGTGGGGGGACTGCACCAAGAGACCCAGTACTTC.